One sample yielded the 17 T cell receptor beta chains listed below, sequenced in a study of control samples from healthy donors and cancer patients. Assay: immunoSEQ multiplex PCR; the TCRdb copy retains only in-frame clones and omits some. The table records 65,000 to 100,000 clones, 91% of them present only once. Material for sequencing was blood. The receptors come from a man in his fifties in good health.

This clone occurred once. The V call is TRBV2, the J call TRBJ2-7, with D maybe TRBD1 (5 bases). This CDR3 has 14 residues. V lost 5 bases and J 2 bases, leaving 13 bases between the germline ends. Germline-derived CDR1 and CDR2 are SNHLY and FYNNEI. CDR3 bases: TGTGCCAGCAGTTTGGTTCAGGGAACCTACGAGCAGTACTTC. Its protein product is CASSLVQGTYEQYF.

This clone was counted a single time. V gene TRBV13 combines with J gene TRBJ1-1; D call uncertain. Per germline, CDR1 PRHDT and CDR2 FYEKMQ (reference sequence). The CDR3 contains 13 residues. Trimming removed 5 bases at V and 3 bases at J, with 10 bases between. CDR3 loop: CASSLNKDTEAFF. Here the CDR3 DNA reads TGTGCCAGCAGCCTAAACAAGGACACTGAAGCTTTCTTT.

V and J are TRBV11-2 and TRBJ1-5, with 12 nucleotides matching TRBD1. The J segment lost 6 bases and the V segment lost 4 bases, leaving 4 bases of the junction unmatched. Germline CDR1 is SGHAT and CDR2 is FQNNGV. This CDR3 has 15 amino acids. The CDR3, as DNA: TGTGCCAGCAGCTCGGGGACAGGGGGCTCTCAGCCCCAGCATTTT. It codes for CASSSGTGGSQPQHF. Full variable domain (outside the CDR3, taken from reference TRBV11-2 and TRBJ1-5): EAGVAQSPRYKIIEKRQSVAFWCNPISGHATLYWYQQILGQGPKLLIQFQNNGVVDDSQLPKDRFSAERLKGVDSTLKIQPAKLEDSAVYLCASSSGTGGSQPQHFGDGTRLSIL.

The V call is TRBV9, the J call TRBJ1-1, with 11 bases matching TRBD1. The CDR3 consists of 16 residues. Per the germline V gene, CDR1 is SGDLS and CDR2 is YYNGEE. Losses at the gene ends were 3 bases for V and 5 bases for J; bases not matched to a gene: 9. The CDR3 DNA reads TGTGCCAGCAGCGATCCCGGGACAGGGGGTAGGACTGAAGCTTTCTTT. Encoded protein: CASSDPGTGGRTEAFF.

V is TRBV5-1 and J is TRBJ2-5; 8 nucleotides match TRBD2. This CDR3 contains 14 residues. Germline V gives CDR1 SGHRS, CDR2 YFSETQ. The junction had 2 bases not matched to a gene; V was cut back by 0 bases and J by 4 bases. CDR3 amino acids: CASSLGAGGETQYF. The CDR3 DNA sequence: TGCGCCAGCAGCTTGGGTGCGGGGGGAGAGACCCAGTACTTC. Drawing the rest from reference TRBV5-1 and TRBJ2-5, the complete variable domain is KAGVTQTPRYLIKTRGQQVTLSCSPISGHRSVSWYQQTPGQGLQFLFEYFSETQRNKGNFPGRFSGRQFSNSRSEMNVSTLELGDSALYLCASSLGAGGETQYFGPGTRLLVL.

This clone was observed once. The genes are TRBV5-6 and TRBJ2-3; D gene unclear. In germline, CDR1 is SGHDT, CDR2 YYEEEE. The CDR3 contains 15 residues. Trimming took 1 base from V and 0 from J, leaving 9 bases between them. The CDR3 nucleotides read TGTGCCAGCAGCTTGCTCCAGGATAGCACAGATACGCAGTATTTT. Encoded protein: CASSLLQDSTDTQYF.

This clone occurred a few times. The chain uses TRBV18 and TRBJ2-2, with unresolved D. The V end lost 4 bases, the J end lost 1 base, and 4 bases lay between the germline ends. The germline V gene has CDR1 KGHSH and CDR2 LQKENI. CDR3 size: 13 residues. The CDR3 region is CASSQLNTGELFF. DNA of the CDR3: TGTGCCAGCTCACAACTGAACACCGGGGAGCTGTTTTTT. Full variable domain (missing parts from reference TRBV18 and TRBJ2-2): NAGVMQNPRHLVRRRGQEARLRCSPMKGHSHVYWYRQLPEEGLKFMVYLQKENIIDESGMPKERFSAEFPKEGPSILRIQQVVRGDSAAYFCASSQLNTGELFFGEGSRLTVL.

By share, this clone counts as medium-sized. The rearrangement links TRBV6-5 to TRBJ2-1; 9 nucleotides line up with TRBD2. CDR1 is MNHEY, CDR2 SVGAGI, per germline. V trimming: 6 bases; J trimming: 6 bases; junction bases outside the gene matches: 6. The CDR3 extends over 14 amino acids. In DNA form, the CDR3 reads TGTGCCAGCAGGGGCGGGGGGGCCGTCAATGAGCAGTTCTTC. The encoded protein is CASRGGGAVNEQFF.

The chain links TRBV18 to TRBJ1-3; 8 bases are shared with TRBD1. The J segment lost 3 bases and the V segment lost 2 bases, leaving 6 bases of the junction unmatched. The CDR3 runs to 16 residues. The germline V gene encodes CDR1 KGHSH and CDR2 LQKENI. DNA of the CDR3: TGTGCCAGCTCACCATTCGACAGGGGATATGGAAACACCATATATTTT. Translation gives CASSPFDRGYGNTIYF.

Comment on this clone: The sample carries other DNA sequences with the same CDR3. The J gene is TRBJ1-1, the V gene TRBV19; 7 positions agree with TRBD1. Unmatched junction bases numbered 11, after V lost 10 bases and J lost 6 bases. Germline CDR1 and CDR2: LNHDA and SQIVND (reference sequence). The CDR3 runs 13 residues. In DNA form, the CDR3 reads TGTGCCACGAGACAGGGTGGGGGAGCTGAAGCTTTCTTT. This sequence encodes CATRQGGGAEAFF.

The chain combines TRBV6-2 or TRBV6-3 with TRBJ1-1; TRBD1 matches 9 bases. Per germline, CDR1 MNHEY and CDR2 SVGEGT. CDR3 length: 13 amino acids. Trimming removed 5 bases from V and 12 bases from J; junction bases left unmatched: 10. CDR3 region: CASSPPGQGPTFF. In nucleotides, the CDR3 is TGTGCCAGCAGTCCCCCGGGACAGGGACCGACTTTCTTT.

The CDR3 DNA follows: TGTGCCAGCAGTTACGTCGGGTTAGGGGCCAACGTCCTGACTTTC. Protein product: CASSYVGLGANVLTF. V usage is TRBV6-6 and J usage is TRBJ2-6; the D is unclear. Trimming removed 2 bases from V and 4 bases from J, with 9 bases in between. CDR3 length equals 15 residues. Looked up from germline, CDR1 is MNHNY and CDR2 is SVGAGI (reference sequence).

J is TRBJ1-1 and V is TRBV19, with D tentatively TRBD1 (6 bases). Germline CDR1 and CDR2: LNHDA and SQIVND (reference sequence). The CDR3 runs to 16 residues. Trimming shortened V by 9 bases and J by 0 bases, and 20 bases separated the two germline ends. CDR3 bases: TGTGCCAGCAAGCCGAGCCCTGACAGGTTGAACACTGAAGCTTTCTTT. Its translation is CASKPSPDRLNTEAFF.

This chain joins TRBV30 and TRBJ2-1; TRBD2 matches 7 bases. V dropped 6 bases and J dropped 0; count of bases not matched to a gene: 14. This CDR3 is built from 17 residues. Germline V gene lookup returns CDR1 GTSNPN and CDR2 SVGIG (reference sequence). CDR3 in amino acids: CACSGTTWASSYNEQFF. In DNA form, the CDR3 reads TGTGCCTGCTCCGGGACTACGTGGGCCAGCTCCTACAATGAGCAGTTCTTC. The full variable domain, in which reference TRBV30 and TRBJ2-1 provide the parts outside the CDR3, is SQTIHQWPATLVQPVGSPLSLECTVEGTSNPNLYWYRQAAGRGLQLLFYSVGIGQISSEVPQNLSASRPQDRQFILSSKKLLLSDSGFYLCACSGTTWASSYNEQFFGPGTRLTVL.

The chain has TRBV6-6 and TRBJ1-1; D gene uncertain. V lost 6 bases, J lost 1 base, and 9 bases lay in between. Germline values: CDR1 MNHNY, CDR2 SVGAGI (reference sequence). This CDR3 is built from 13 residues. CDR3 sequence reads: CASSPATNTEAFF. CDR3 nucleotides: TGTGCCAGCAGCCCGGCTACGAACACTGAAGCTTTCTTT.

The chain links TRBV3-1 (or the pseudogene TRBV3-2) to TRBJ1-6; TRBD1 is a possible D gene (5 bases). The V gene's germline CDR1 is LGHDT and CDR2 YNNKEL (reference sequence). CDR3 length: 14 residues. Trimming pared 1 base from V and 9 bases from J, leaving 10 bases between. CDR3 residues: CASSQVEGSSPLHF. The CDR3 nucleotides read TGTGCCAGCAGCCAAGTCGAGGGGAGTTCACCCCTCCACTTT.

The genes are TRBV19 and TRBJ1-6; a weak D match, TRBD1 (5 bases). Per germline, CDR1 LNHDA and CDR2 SQIVND (reference sequence). The CDR3 runs 15 residues. V lost 3 bases, J lost 9 bases, and 15 bases lay in between. For the CDR3, the DNA is TGTGCCAGTAGTATCCAGGGAGGTGGCGGTTCACCCCTCCACTTT. Protein: CASSIQGGGGSPLHF.